Following are 12 T cell receptor beta chains from one sample sequenced in a study of a mutant IDH1 vaccine in newly diagnosed glioma. For these receptors, no antigen is known. Time point given: week 23, last vaccination. Every vaccine dose comprised 300 ug of mutant IDH1 20-mer peptide plus topical imiquimod. Clones were sequenced by immunoSEQ multiplex PCR, and TCRdb holds only the in-frame ones, with some missing. The sample shows around 80,000 clones, 85% to 90% of them seen only once. Material: PBMCs, obtained from a glioma patient whose treatment included an IDH1 peptide vaccine. Source of these receptors: a woman aged 45-59 years with glioma.

V gene TRBV11-2 combines with J gene TRBJ1-6; D not resolved. The CDR3 totals 14 residues. V lost 4 bases and J lost 2, with 6 bases in between. The germline CDR1 and CDR2 sequences are SGHAT and FQNNGV. CDR3 sequence (DNA): TGTGCCAGCAGCTCTGTCACCTATAATTCACCCCTCCACTTT. It yields the protein CASSSVTYNSPLHF.

The chain employs TRBV4-1 and TRBJ1-5, with D unresolved. The CDR3 length is 13 residues. CDR1 and CDR2 from the germline V gene are MGHRA and YSYEKL. V was cut by 3 bases and J by 7 bases, with 10 bases left in between. The CDR3 DNA is TGCGCCAGCAGCCAGGAGAGGAACCAGCCCCAGCATTTT. Protein: CASSQERNQPQHF.

The genes are TRBV19 and TRBJ1-1, with a weak D call TRBD1 (5 bases). The ends were cut back, 7 bases at V and 2 bases at J, with 17 bases in the middle. CDR3 size: 15 residues. In germline, CDR1 is LNHDA, CDR2 SQIVND (reference sequence). CDR3 in DNA: TGTGCCAGTACGGGAGAGGGGAGGCCTAACACTGAAGCTTTCTTT. Translating it yields CASTGEGRPNTEAFF.

V usage is TRBV29-1 and J usage is TRBJ1-6, with no clear D. The CDR3 has 14 residues. Germline V gives CDR1 SQVTM, CDR2 ANQGSEA. The V gene lost 5 bases and the J gene lost 5 bases, with 13 bases spanning the gap. The CDR3 region is CSVQAGSHNSPLHF. DNA for the CDR3: TGCAGCGTTCAAGCCGGGAGTCATAATTCACCCCTCCACTTT.

The chain employs TRBV2 and TRBJ1-2; 7 positions match TRBD1. J lost 5 bases, V lost 10 bases, and 1 base had no gene match. The CDR3 totals 10 residues. CDR1 is SNHLY and CDR2 is FYNNEI in the germline V gene. CDR3 region: CAIQGYGYTF. CDR3 sequence (DNA): TGTGCCATACAGGGGTATGGCTACACCTTC.

The gene calls are TRBV19 and TRBJ2-7, with 10 bases identical to TRBD2. CDR1 is LNHDA and CDR2 is SQIVND in the germline V gene (reference sequence). This CDR3 is 16 amino acids long. The junction had 10 bases not matched to a gene; V was cut back by 5 bases and J by 3 bases. The chain's CDR3 is CASSEGLAVTRYEQYF. The CDR3 bases are TGTGCCAGTAGTGAAGGACTAGCGGTAACCCGCTACGAGCAGTACTTC.

The chain couples TRBV20-1 to TRBJ1-2; 10 bases line up with TRBD1. This CDR3 spans 11 amino acids. The V segment lost 7 bases and the J segment 6 bases; nucleotides outside the gene matches: 2. Germline loops: CDR1 DFQATT, CDR2 SNEGSKA (reference sequence). This CDR3 is CSGTGGNGYTF. The CDR3 nucleotides are TGCAGTGGGACAGGGGGAAATGGCTACACCTTC.

This chain uses TRBV7-6 with TRBJ2-5; D ambiguous. Germline assignment: CDR1 SGHVS and CDR2 FNYEAQ. Trimming stripped 0 bases from V and 5 bases from J, with 1 base between. The CDR3 is 11 residues long. DNA for the CDR3: TGTGCCAGCAGCTTAGCGGAGACCCAGTACTTC. Translated, it gives CASSLAETQYF.

The count of this clone is one. This chain links TRBV6-6 with TRBJ2-7; tentative D call: TRBD1 (6 bases). CDR1 is MNHNY, CDR2 SVGAGI, per germline (reference sequence). The CDR3 runs 15 residues. Trimming left V 6 bases short and J 0 bases short, with 15 bases between. CDR3 DNA sequence: TGTGCCAGCAGACAGACAGGATTCCGCTCCTACGAGCAGTACTTC. This translates into CASRQTGFRSYEQYF.

This chain uses TRBV19 with TRBJ2-7; 11 bases align to TRBD1. The trim removed 0 bases at V and 4 bases at J, leaving 2 bases unmatched. Germline values: CDR1 LNHDA, CDR2 SQIVND (reference sequence). The CDR3 sequence is 15 residues long. The CDR3 sequence: CASSIEDRGPYEQYF. The CDR3 nucleotides are TGTGCCAGTAGTATAGAGGACAGGGGGCCGTACGAGCAGTACTTC.

This chain connects TRBV2 to TRBJ1-3, with D uncertain. The CDR3 covers 15 residues. The germline V gene encodes CDR1 SNHLY and CDR2 FYNNEI. V shed 4 bases and J shed 0 bases, with 10 bases lying between them. In nucleotides, the CDR3 is TGTGCCAGCAGTGCGTTAGGGCACTCTGGAAACACCATATATTTT. Its translation is CASSALGHSGNTIYF. Filled out from reference TRBV2 and TRBJ1-3, the complete variable domain reads EPEVTQTPSHQVTQMGQEVILRCVPISNHLYFYWYRQILGQKVEFLVSFYNNEISEKSEIFDDQFSVERPDGSNFTLKIRSTKLEDSAMYFCASSALGHSGNTIYFGEGSWLTVV.

The chain joins TRBV5-1 to TRBJ2-3, with 7 bases lining up with TRBD2. J gave up 4 bases and V 1 base, and 6 bases lay outside the gene matches. The CDR3 length is 15 residues. CDR1 is SGHRS and CDR2 is YFSETQ in the germline V gene. The CDR3 is CASSLRAGVSDTQYF. The CDR3 region has the DNA TGCGCCAGCAGCTTGAGGGCGGGAGTTTCAGATACGCAGTATTTT. Filled out from reference TRBV5-1 and TRBJ2-3, the complete variable domain reads KAGVTQTPRYLIKTRGQQVTLSCSPISGHRSVSWYQQTPGQGLQFLFEYFSETQRNKGNFPGRFSGRQFSNSRSEMNVSTLELGDSALYLCASSLRAGVSDTQYFGPGTRLTVL.